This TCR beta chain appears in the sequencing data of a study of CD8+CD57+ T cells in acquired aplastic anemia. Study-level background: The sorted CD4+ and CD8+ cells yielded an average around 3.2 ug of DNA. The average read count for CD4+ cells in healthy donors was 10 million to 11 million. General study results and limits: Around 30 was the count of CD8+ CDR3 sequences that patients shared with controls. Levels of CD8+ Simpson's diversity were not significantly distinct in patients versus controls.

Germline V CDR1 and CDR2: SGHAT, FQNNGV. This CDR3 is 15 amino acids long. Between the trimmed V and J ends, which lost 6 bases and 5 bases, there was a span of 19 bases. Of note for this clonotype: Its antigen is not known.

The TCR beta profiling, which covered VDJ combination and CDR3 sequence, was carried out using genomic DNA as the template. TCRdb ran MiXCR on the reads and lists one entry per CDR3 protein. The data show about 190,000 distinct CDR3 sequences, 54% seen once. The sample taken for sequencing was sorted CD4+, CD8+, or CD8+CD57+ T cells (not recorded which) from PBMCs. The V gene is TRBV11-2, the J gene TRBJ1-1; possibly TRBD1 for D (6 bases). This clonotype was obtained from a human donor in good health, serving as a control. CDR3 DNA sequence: TGTGCCAGCAGACTTACGGGGGGCGAGGGAACTGAAGCTTTCTTT. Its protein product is CASRLTGGEGTEAFF.